Presented here are 8 T cell receptor beta chains from one specimen sequenced in a study of patients and donors after allogeneic stem cell transplantation. TCRdb ran MiXCR on the RT-PCR reads and lists one entry per CDR3 protein. This sample has 200,000 to 250,000 distinct CDR3 sequences, with 11% to 15% found just once. The sample taken for sequencing was blood, either unsorted or a sorted T cell fraction (not recorded which). These receptors all stem from a human donor who was either an allogeneic HSCT recipient or a stem cell or donor lymphocyte infusion donor (not recorded which). It is not recorded whose cells these are; they may come from a transplant donor.

This clonotype was observed many times. The rearrangement links TRBV7-2 to TRBJ1-3, with D tentatively TRBD1 (6 bases). The V end lost 2 bases, the J end lost 7 bases, and 12 bases lay between the germline ends. This CDR3 contains 14 residues. Per germline, CDR1 SGHTA and CDR2 FQGNSA. The CDR3 region is CASSLTGAGNTIYF. CDR3 coding DNA: TGTGCCAGCAGCTTAACGGGGGCCGGGAACACCATATATTTT.

This clonotype was counted ten times or more. The V call is TRBV5-1, the J call TRBJ2-6; the match to TRBD1 covers 8 bases. Germline-derived CDR1 and CDR2 are SGHRS and YFSETQ. V shed 4 bases, J shed 0 bases, and the junction held 9 bases outside the gene matches. This CDR3 is built from 18 residues. The CDR3 protein is CASSERTGLISGANVLTF. In DNA, the CDR3 is TGCGCCAGCAGCGAACGGACAGGGCTCATCTCTGGGGCCAACGTCCTGACTTTC. The entire variable domain, with the rest obtained from reference TRBV5-1 and TRBJ2-6, is as follows: KAGVTQTPRYLIKTRGQQVTLSCSPISGHRSVSWYQQTPGQGLQFLFEYFSETQRNKGNFPGRFSGRQFSNSRSEMNVSTLELGDSALYLCASSERTGLISGANVLTFGAGSRLTVL.

The rearrangement links TRBV30 to TRBJ2-1; no firm D call. The CDR3 has 11 residues. The V gene lost 2 bases and the J gene lost 7 bases, with 6 bases spanning the gap. The germline V gene has CDR1 GTSNPN and CDR2 SVGIG (reference sequence). CDR3 in amino acids: CAWSFQNEQFF. The CDR3 region has the DNA TGTGCCTGGAGTTTCCAAAATGAGCAGTTCTTC.

This clonotype was found a few times. The chain links TRBV4-2 to TRBJ1-2; D is ambiguous. Germline-derived CDR1 and CDR2 are LGHNA and YNFKEQ. The CDR3 runs to 14 residues. V was pared by 0 bases and J by 4 bases, with 9 bases between. CDR3 in DNA: TGTGCCAGCAGCCAAGAGAGGACCATCTATGGCTACACCTTC. This translates into CASSQERTIYGYTF.

The chain links TRBV7-2 to TRBJ1-2; D is ambiguous. Germline values: CDR1 SGHTA, CDR2 FQGNSA. Trimming pared 5 bases from V and 8 bases from J, leaving 15 bases between. The CDR3 covers 13 residues. CDR3 sequence (DNA): TGTGCCAGCAGCCCGGATCCCACGAGGGGCTACACCTTC. Encoded protein: CASSPDPTRGYTF.

The chain employs TRBV6-4 and TRBJ2-3; TRBD2 agrees at 12 bases. V was pared by 6 bases and J by 4 bases, with 5 bases of the junction left unmatched. The CDR3 is 15 amino acids. Germline V gene lookup returns CDR1 MRHNA and CDR2 SNTAGT. CDR3 loop: CASSPGLAGPDTQYF. CDR3 sequence (DNA): TGTGCCAGCAGCCCGGGACTAGCGGGTCCAGATACGCAGTATTTT.

In this sample, this clonotype turned up a few times. With a much larger clone just one base away, this may be a read error. This chain uses TRBV6-2 or TRBV6-3 with TRBJ2-7, with 7 bases matching TRBD2. This CDR3 is built from 13 residues. V lost 4 bases, J lost 0 bases, and 0 bases stayed unmatched. Germline V lookup: CDR1 MNHEY, CDR2 SVGEGT. The CDR3 region is CASSWGGSYEQYF. The DNA of the CDR3 is TGTGCCAGCAGTTGGGGGGGCTCCTACGAGCAGTACTTC.

This clonotype occurred once. The chain couples TRBV19 to TRBJ2-6; weak D call: TRBD1 (5 bases). V was cut by 3 bases and J by 0 bases, with 18 bases left in between. The CDR3 extends over 19 amino acids. The germline V gene encodes CDR1 LNHDA and CDR2 SQIVND (reference sequence). The DNA for the CDR3 is TGTGCCAGTAGTATTCGCCGACAGTCCCGGCTCTCTGGGGCCAACGTCCTGACTTTC. Its protein is CASSIRRQSRLSGANVLTF.